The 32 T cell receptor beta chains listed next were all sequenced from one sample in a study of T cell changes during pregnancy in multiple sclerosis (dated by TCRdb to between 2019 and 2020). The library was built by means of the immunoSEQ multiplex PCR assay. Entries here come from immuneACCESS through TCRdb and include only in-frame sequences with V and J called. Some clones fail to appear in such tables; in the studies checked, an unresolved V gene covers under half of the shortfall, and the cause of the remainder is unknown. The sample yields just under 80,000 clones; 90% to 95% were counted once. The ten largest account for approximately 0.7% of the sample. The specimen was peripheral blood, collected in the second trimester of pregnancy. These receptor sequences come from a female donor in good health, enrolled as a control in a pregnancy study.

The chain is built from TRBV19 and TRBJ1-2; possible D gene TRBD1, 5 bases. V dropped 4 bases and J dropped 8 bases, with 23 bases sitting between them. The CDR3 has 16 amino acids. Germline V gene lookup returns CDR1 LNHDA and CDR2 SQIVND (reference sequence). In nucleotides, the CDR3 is TGTGCCAGTAGTACCCTCATGGCGGGGGGAGGCGGCGGCTACACCTTC. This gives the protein CASSTLMAGGGGGYTF.

CDR3 loop: CASSWGGQAGTEAFF. The CDR3 DNA sequence: TGCGCCAGCAGCTGGGGGGGACAGGCGGGGACTGAAGCTTTCTTT. The J gene is TRBJ1-1, the V gene TRBV5-1; 8 positions agree with TRBD1. CDR3 size: 15 residues. Germline V lookup: CDR1 SGHRS, CDR2 YFSETQ. V gave up 3 bases and J gave up 5 bases; unmatched junction bases: 9.

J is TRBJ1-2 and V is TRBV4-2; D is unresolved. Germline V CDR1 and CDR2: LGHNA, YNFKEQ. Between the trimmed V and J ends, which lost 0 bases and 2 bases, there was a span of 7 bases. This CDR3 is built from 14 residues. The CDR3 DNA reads TGTGCCAGCAGCCAAGACCGGTCGAACTATGGCTACACCTTC. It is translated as CASSQDRSNYGYTF.

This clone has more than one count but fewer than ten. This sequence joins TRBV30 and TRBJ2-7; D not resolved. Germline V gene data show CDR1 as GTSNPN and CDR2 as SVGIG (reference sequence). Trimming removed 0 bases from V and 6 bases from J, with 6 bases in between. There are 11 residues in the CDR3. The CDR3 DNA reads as TGTGCCTGGAGTGTTTCGGTCGAGCAGTACTTC. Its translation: CAWSVSVEQYF.

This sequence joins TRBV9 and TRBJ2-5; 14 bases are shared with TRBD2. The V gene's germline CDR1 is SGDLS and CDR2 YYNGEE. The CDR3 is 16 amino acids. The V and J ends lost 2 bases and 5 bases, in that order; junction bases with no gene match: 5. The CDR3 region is CASSVTSGGEWETQYF. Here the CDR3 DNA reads TGTGCCAGCAGCGTGACTAGCGGGGGGGAGTGGGAGACCCAGTACTTC.

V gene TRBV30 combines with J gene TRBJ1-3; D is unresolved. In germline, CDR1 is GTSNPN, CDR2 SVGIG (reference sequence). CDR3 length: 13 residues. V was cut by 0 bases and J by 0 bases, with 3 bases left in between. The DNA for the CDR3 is TGTGCCTGGAGTGTTAGCTCTGGAAACACCATATATTTT. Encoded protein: CAWSVSSGNTIYF.

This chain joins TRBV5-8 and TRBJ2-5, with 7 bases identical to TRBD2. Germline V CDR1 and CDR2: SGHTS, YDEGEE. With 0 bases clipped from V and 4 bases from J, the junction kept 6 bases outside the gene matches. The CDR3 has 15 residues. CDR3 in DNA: TGTGCCAGCAGCTTGGCCGGGGGGTCCTCAGAGACCCAGTACTTC. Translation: CASSLAGGSSETQYF.

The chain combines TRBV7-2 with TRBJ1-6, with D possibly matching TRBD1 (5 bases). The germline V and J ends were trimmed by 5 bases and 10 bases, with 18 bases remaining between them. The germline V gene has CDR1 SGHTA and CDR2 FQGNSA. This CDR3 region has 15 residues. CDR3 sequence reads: CASSDSRVGRSPLHF. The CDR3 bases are TGTGCCAGCAGCGATAGCAGGGTTGGTAGGTCACCCCTCCACTTT.

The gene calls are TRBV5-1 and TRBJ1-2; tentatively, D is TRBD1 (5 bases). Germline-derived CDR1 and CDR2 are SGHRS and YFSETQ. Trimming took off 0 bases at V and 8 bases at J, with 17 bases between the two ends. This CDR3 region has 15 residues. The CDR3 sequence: CASSLARGNDWGYTF. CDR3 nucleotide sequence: TGCGCCAGCAGCTTGGCCCGGGGGAATGATTGGGGCTACACCTTC.

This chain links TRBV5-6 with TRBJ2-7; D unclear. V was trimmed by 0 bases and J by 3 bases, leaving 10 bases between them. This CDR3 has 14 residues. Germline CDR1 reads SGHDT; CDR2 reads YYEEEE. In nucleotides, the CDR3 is TGTGCCAGCAGCTTGGCCAGGTACGGCTACGAGCAGTACTTC. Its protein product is CASSLARYGYEQYF.

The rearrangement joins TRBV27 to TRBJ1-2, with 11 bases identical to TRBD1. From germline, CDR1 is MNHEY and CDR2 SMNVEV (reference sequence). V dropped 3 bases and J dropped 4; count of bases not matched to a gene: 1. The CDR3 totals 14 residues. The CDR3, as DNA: TGTGCCAGCAGTTTGGGACAGGGGGGCTATGGCTACACCTTC. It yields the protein CASSLGQGGYGYTF.

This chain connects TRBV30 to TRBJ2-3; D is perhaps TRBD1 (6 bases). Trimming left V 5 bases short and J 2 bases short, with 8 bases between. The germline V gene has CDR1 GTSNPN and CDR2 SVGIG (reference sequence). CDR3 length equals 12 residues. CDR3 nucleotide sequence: TGTGCCTGGGGGGGCACCACAGATACGCAGTATTTT. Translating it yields CAWGGTTDTQYF.

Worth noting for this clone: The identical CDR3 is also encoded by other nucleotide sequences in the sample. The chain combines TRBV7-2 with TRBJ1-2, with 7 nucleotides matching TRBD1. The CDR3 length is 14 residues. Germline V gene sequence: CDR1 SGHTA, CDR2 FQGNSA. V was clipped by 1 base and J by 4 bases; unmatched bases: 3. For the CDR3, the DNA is TGTGCCAGCAGCTTAGAGACAGGGCCCTATGGCTACACCTTC. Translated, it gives CASSLETGPYGYTF.

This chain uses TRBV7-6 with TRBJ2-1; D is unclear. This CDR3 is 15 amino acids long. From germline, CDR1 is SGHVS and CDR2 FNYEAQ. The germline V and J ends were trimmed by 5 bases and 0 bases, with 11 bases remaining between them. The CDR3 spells CASSRGQSSYNEQFF. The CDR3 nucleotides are TGTGCCAGCAGCCGCGGTCAGAGCTCCTACAATGAGCAGTTCTTC.

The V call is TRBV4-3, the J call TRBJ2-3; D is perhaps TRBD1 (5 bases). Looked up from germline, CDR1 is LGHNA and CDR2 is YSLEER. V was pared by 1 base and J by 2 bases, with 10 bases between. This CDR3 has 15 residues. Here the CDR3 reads CASSQGGRDTDTQYF. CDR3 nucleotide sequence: TGCGCCAGCAGCCAAGGAGGCAGGGACACAGATACGCAGTATTTT.

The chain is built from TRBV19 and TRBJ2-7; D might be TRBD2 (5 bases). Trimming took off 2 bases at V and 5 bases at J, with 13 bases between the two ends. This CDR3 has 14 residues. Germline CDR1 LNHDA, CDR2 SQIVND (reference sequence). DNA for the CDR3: TGTGCCAGTAGTATAACCGGGGTATTCGACGAGCAGTACTTC. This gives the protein CASSITGVFDEQYF.

DNA for the CDR3: TGCGCCAGCAGCTTGGAGGCCCAGGGGGAAGAGCAGTACTTC. Translating gives CASSLEAQGEEQYF. The chain has TRBV5-1 and TRBJ2-7; TRBD1 matches 7 bases. CDR3 size: 14 residues. Germline V gene lookup returns CDR1 SGHRS and CDR2 YFSETQ. The trim removed 0 bases at V and 7 bases at J, leaving 7 bases unmatched.

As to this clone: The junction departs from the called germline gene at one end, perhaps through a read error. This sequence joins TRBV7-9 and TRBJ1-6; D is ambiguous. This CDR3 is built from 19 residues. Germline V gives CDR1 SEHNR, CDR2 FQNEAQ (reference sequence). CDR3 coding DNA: TGTGCCAGCAGTTTAGAAGCAATGGCTTACAGCTCCTATAATTCACCCCTCCACTTT. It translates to CASSLEAMAYSSYNSPLHF.

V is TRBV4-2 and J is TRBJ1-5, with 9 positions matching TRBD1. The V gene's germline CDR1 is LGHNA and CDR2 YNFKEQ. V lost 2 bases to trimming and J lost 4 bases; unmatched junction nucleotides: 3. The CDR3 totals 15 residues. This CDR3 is CASSQKGTGNQPQHF. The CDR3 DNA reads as TGTGCCAGCAGCCAAAAGGGGACAGGGAATCAGCCCCAGCATTTT.

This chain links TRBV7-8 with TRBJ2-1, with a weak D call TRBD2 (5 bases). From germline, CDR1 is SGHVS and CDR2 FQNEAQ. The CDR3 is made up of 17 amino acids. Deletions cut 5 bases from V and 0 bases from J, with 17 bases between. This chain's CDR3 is CASSAKARGSSYNEQFF. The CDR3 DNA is TGTGCCAGCAGCGCCAAAGCACGGGGAAGCTCCTACAATGAGCAGTTCTTC. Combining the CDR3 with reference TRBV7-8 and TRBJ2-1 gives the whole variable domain GAGVSQSPRYKVAKRGQDVALRCDPISGHVSLFWYQQALGQGPEFLTYFQNEAQLDKSGLPSDRFFAERPEGSVSTLKIQRTQQEDSAVYLCASSAKARGSSYNEQFFGPGTRLTVL.

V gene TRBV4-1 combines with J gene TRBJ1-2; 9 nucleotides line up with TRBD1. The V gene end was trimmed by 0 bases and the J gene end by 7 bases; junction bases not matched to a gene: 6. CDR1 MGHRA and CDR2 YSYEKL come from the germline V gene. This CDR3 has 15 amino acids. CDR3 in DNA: TGCGCCAGCAGCCAAGAGCAACAGGGGGCGCTTGGCTACACCTTC. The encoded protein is CASSQEQQGALGYTF.

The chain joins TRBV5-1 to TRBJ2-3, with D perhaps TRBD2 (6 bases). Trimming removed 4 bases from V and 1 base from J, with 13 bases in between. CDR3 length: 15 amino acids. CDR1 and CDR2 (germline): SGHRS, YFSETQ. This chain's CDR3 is CASSTRGAGTDTQYF. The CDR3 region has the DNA TGCGCCAGCAGCACCCGCGGGGCGGGCACAGATACGCAGTATTTT.

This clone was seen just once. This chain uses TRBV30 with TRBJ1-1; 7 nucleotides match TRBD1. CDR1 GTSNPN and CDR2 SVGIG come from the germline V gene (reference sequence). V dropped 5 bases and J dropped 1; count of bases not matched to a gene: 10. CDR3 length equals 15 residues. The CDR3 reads CAWGGPGTENTEAFF. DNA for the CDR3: TGTGCCTGGGGTGGACCCGGGACAGAGAACACTGAAGCTTTCTTT. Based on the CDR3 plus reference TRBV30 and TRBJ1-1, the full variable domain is SQTIHQWPATLVQPVGSPLSLECTVEGTSNPNLYWYRQAAGRGLQLLFYSVGIGQISSEVPQNLSASRPQDRQFILSSKKLLLSDSGFYLCAWGGPGTENTEAFFGQGTRLTVV.

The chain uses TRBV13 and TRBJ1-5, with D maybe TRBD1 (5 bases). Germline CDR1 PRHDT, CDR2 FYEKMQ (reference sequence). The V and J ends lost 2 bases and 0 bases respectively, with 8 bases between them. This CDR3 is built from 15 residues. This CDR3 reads CASSLRGNSNQPQHF. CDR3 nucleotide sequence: TGTGCCAGCAGCTTACGGGGGAATAGCAATCAGCCCCAGCATTTT.

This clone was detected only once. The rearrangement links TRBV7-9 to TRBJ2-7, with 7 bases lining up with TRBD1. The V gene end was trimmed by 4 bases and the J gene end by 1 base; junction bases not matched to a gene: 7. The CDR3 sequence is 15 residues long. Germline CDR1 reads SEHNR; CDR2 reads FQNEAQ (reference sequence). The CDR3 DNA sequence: TGTGCCAGCAGCTCTTGGACAGGAAATTCCTACGAGCAGTACTTC. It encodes CASSSWTGNSYEQYF.

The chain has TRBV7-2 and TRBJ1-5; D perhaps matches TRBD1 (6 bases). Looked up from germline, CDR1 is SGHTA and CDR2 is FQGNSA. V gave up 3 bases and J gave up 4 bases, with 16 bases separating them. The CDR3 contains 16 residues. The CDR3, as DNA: TGTGCCAGCAGCTTGGGTGCGGGGGCTACGAATCAGCCCCAGCATTTT. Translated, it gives CASSLGAGATNQPQHF. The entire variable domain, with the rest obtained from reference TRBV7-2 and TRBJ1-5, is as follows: GAGVSQSPSNKVTEKGKDVELRCDPISGHTALYWYRQSLGQGLEFLIYFQGNSAPDKSGLPSDRFSAERTGGSVSTLTIQRTQQEDSAVYLCASSLGAGATNQPQHFGDGTRLSIL.

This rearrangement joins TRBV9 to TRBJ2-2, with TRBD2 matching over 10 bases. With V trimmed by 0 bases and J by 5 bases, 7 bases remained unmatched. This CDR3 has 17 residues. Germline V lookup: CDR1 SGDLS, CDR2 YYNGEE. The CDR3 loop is CASSVEKAGGFTGELFF. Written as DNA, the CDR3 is TGTGCCAGCAGCGTAGAGAAAGCGGGGGGGTTTACCGGGGAGCTGTTTTTT.

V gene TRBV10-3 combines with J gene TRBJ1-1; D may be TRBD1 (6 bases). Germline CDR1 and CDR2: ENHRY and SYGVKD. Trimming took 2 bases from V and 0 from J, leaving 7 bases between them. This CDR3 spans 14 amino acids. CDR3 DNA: TGTGCCATCAGTGAGGGACAGATGAACACTGAAGCTTTCTTT. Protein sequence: CAISEGQMNTEAFF.

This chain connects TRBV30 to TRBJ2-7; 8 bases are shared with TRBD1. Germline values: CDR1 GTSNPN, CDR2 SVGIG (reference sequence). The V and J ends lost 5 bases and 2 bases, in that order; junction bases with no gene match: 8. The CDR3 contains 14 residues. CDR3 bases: TGTGCCTGGCGGCGACAGGGGCTCACCTACGAGCAGTACTTC. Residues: CAWRRQGLTYEQYF.

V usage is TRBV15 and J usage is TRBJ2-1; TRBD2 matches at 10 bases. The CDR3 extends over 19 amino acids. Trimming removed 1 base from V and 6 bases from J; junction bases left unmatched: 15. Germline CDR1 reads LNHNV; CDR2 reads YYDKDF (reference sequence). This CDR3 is CATSRAPPPLAGVTNEQFF. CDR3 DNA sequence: TGTGCCACCAGCAGAGCTCCACCCCCTCTAGCGGGGGTTACCAATGAGCAGTTCTTC.

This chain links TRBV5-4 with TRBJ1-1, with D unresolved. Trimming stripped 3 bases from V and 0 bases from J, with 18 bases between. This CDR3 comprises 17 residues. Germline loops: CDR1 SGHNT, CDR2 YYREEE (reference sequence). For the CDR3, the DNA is TGTGCCAGCAGCTCCTTCCAGGCGAACTTTATGAACACTGAAGCTTTCTTT. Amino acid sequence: CASSSFQANFMNTEAFF.

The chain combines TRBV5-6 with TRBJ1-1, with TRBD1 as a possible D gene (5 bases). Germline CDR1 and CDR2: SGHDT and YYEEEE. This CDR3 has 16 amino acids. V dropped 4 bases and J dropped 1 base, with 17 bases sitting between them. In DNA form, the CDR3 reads TGTGCCAGCAGCCTAACCCTACAGGCCAGGAACACTGAAGCTTTCTTT. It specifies CASSLTLQARNTEAFF.